This T cell receptor (beta chain) was found in a study of T cell responses to AZD1222 COVID-19 vaccine. Sequenced by immunoSEQ multiplex PCR; TCRdb stores in-frame clones only, minus some. The repertoire holds roughly 150,000 clones, with roughly 91% as singletons. This clone has only one observation. V was cut by 4 bases and J by 8 bases, with 17 bases left in between. Per the germline V gene, CDR1 is LGHNT and CDR2 is FRNRAP. The CDR3 loop spans 15 amino acids. The receptor's source is an adult who received the AZD1222 COVID-19 vaccine. This chain links TRBV12-5 with TRBJ1-4; unclear D gene. The sample consisted of peripheral blood, taken 28 days after the second AZD1222 dose. In nucleotides, the CDR3 is TGTGCTAGTGGTTCTCAAGGACTTGGGAGGGAAAAACTGTTTTTT. Its protein product is CASGSQGLGREKLFF.